A selection of T cell receptor beta chains follows, all from one sample in a study of blood T cell repertoires in COVID-19. Sequenced by immunoSEQ multiplex PCR; TCRdb stores in-frame clones only, minus some. Of approximately 210,000 clones listed, approximately 73% were seen once; the top ten hold about 17%. Sequenced material: PBMCs or T cells enriched from blood (not recorded which). These TCRs come from a woman between 50 and 59 years old with acute COVID-19. The CDR3 runs from the conserved cysteine through the conserved F or W. Clone size is not always given. Where it is, it says once, few, many or a class for expanded clones.

TRBJ1-5 once TRBV4-1 CASSQLTGNQPQHF
TRBJ2-1 . TRBV5-4 CASSGGQNSYNEQFF
TRBJ1-5 . TRBV16 CASSQSRGQGQPQHF
TRBJ1-5 few TRBV5-4 CASSRGGGSNQPQHF
TRBJ1-2 once TRBV6-5 CASSYGGLSYGYTF
TRBJ2-1 once TRBV25-1 CASRSRLAVYNEQFF
TRBJ2-5 . TRBV19 CASTLGGQGTETQYF
TRBJ1-5 few TRBV11-3 CASSLVPSWGGGNQPQHF
TRBJ2-2 . TRBV10-2 CASNIAGPNTGELFF
TRBJ2-6 . TRBV5-1 CASSWATGSSGANVLTF
TRBJ2-1 . TRBV4-2 CASSQDHLTSGGNNEQFF
TRBJ1-2 . TRBV4-1 CASSQGGGQGLYGYTF
TRBJ1-5 . TRBV6-4 CASSVDSHQPQHF
TRBJ2-3 . TRBV5-1 CASSSSTSQTDTQYF
TRBJ1-5 . TRBV7-4 CASSLTRVSNQPQHF
TRBJ2-5 . TRBV6-5 CASGRDRRPGTQYF
TRBJ2-3 . TRBV7-2 CASSFDRVEVTQYF
TRBJ1-5 . TRBV27 CASSLAGAYNQPQHF
TRBJ1-3 . TRBV2 CASRTDSGNTIYF
TRBJ1-5 . TRBV21-1 CASSKPPPYREQPQHF
TRBJ1-1 . TRBV4-2 CASSREDLQGTEAFF
TRBJ2-3 once TRBV4-3 CASSQAAGEGTQYF
TRBJ2-4 . TRBV6-1 CASSEARPDIQYF
TRBJ1-3 few TRBV15 CATRLDFSGNTIYF
TRBJ1-2 few TRBV4-1 CASSQATGPGAYGYTF
TRBJ2-1 . TRBV30 CAWRLATYNEQFF
TRBJ1-3 once TRBV11-2 CASSRQGSTGNTIYF
TRBJ1-2 few TRBV30 CAWSPPIVGGYGYTF
TRBJ1-6 . TRBV21-1 CASSKVREGYNSPLHF
TRBJ2-5 . TRBV2 CASSANDRQETQYF
TRBJ2-1 . TRBV7-8 CASSPRAGGGYNEQFF
TRBJ1-6 . TRBV9 CASSPELNSPLHF
TRBJ1-1 . TRBV5-4 CASSLGAPGSEAFF
TRBJ2-5 . TRBV19 CASSIWASVDQETQYF
TRBJ1-2 . TRBV30 CAWSQGAGYTF
TRBJ1-2 . TRBV29-1 CSVEDQGLHFYGYTF
TRBJ1-6 . TRBV28 CASSLGDRINSPLHF
TRBJ1-5 few TRBV6-2/TRBV6-3 CASSTSVQGRGRQPQHF
TRBJ1-6 . TRBV2 CARGTGRRSPLHF
TRBJ1-4 . TRBV28 CASSLGQAPEKLFF